Each of the 15 T cell receptor beta chains below was sequenced from the same sample in a study of blood T cell repertoires in COVID-19. Assay used: immunoSEQ multiplex PCR; TCRdb lists only in-frame clones, some missing. The data show roughly 16,000 clones, around 92% seen once. Sequencing was done on a sample of peripheral blood. Receptors were obtained from a human donor in a cohort sampled during active COVID-19.

This chain links TRBV14 with TRBJ2-7; weak D call: TRBD2 (5 bases). CDR1 and CDR2 (germline): SGHDN, FVKESK. V was clipped by 3 bases and J by 6 bases, with 15 bases between them. The CDR3 spans 14 residues. CDR3 loop: CASSQLSGPFEQYF. In DNA, the CDR3 is TGTGCCAGCAGCCAGCTAAGCGGTCCTTTCGAGCAGTACTTC.

The J gene is TRBJ2-1, the V gene TRBV19, with 10 positions matching TRBD2. V lost 1 base, J lost 8 bases, and 5 bases stayed unmatched. The CDR3 has 15 residues. The germline CDR1 and CDR2 sequences are LNHDA and SQIVND (reference sequence). Here the CDR3 reads CASSIVLAGADEQFF. Written as DNA, the CDR3 is TGTGCCAGTAGTATAGTGCTAGCGGGAGCCGATGAGCAGTTCTTC. Full variable domain (missing parts from reference TRBV19 and TRBJ2-1): DGGITQSPKYLFRKEGQNVTLSCEQNLNHDAMYWYRQDPGQGLRLIYYSQIVNDFQKGDIAEGYSVSREKKESFPLTVTSAQKNPTAFYLCASSIVLAGADEQFFGPGTRLTVL.

To note about this clone: Additional DNA sequences in this sample encode the identical CDR3. In DNA, the CDR3 is TGTGCCAGTAGTATAGGACTAGGACTTCGGAATGAGCAGTTCTTC. Amino acids: CASSIGLGLRNEQFF. The V gene is TRBV19, the J gene TRBJ2-1, with D maybe TRBD2 (6 bases). Per germline, CDR1 LNHDA and CDR2 SQIVND (reference sequence). Trimming took off 1 base at V and 7 bases at J, with 14 bases between the two ends. The CDR3 length is 15 residues.

The chain uses TRBV4-1 and TRBJ2-7; 7 positions match TRBD1. Trimming removed 4 bases from V and 0 bases from J; junction bases left unmatched: 6. Germline loops: CDR1 MGHRA, CDR2 YSYEKL. This CDR3 region has 15 residues. CDR3 protein: CASSLRDSSSYEQYF. CDR3 coding DNA: TGCGCCAGCAGCCTAAGGGACAGTTCCTCCTACGAGCAGTACTTC.

CDR3 in DNA: TGCAGTGCGAACAGGGAGTCTGAAGCTTTCTTT. Translated: CSANRESEAFF. The chain carries TRBV20-1 and TRBJ1-1; TRBD1 might be the D (6 bases). Germline V gives CDR1 DFQATT, CDR2 SNEGSKA (reference sequence). Between the trimmed V and J ends, which lost 6 bases and 6 bases, there was a span of 11 bases. This CDR3 contains 11 residues.

J is TRBJ2-1 and V is TRBV15, with 8 bases fitting TRBD1. V was pared by 4 bases and J by 3 bases, with 5 bases of the junction left unmatched. Germline V gene data show CDR1 as LNHNV and CDR2 as YYDKDF (reference sequence). This CDR3 spans 15 amino acids. The CDR3 bases are TGTGCCACCAGCAAACGGACAGGGTTCTACAATGAGCAGTTCTTC. Translation gives CATSKRTGFYNEQFF.

This CDR3 is CASSQWDREGGYTF. CDR3 bases: TGTGCCAGCAGCCAGTGGGACAGGGAGGGTGGCTACACCTTC. V is TRBV3-1 (or the pseudogene TRBV3-2) and J is TRBJ1-2, with 9 positions matching TRBD1. Germline assignment: CDR1 LGHDT and CDR2 YNNKEL (reference sequence). The CDR3 consists of 14 residues. V trimming: 3 bases; J trimming: 7 bases; junction bases outside the gene matches: 6.

The chain joins TRBV28 to TRBJ2-1; D gene uncertain. V dropped 10 bases and J dropped 4 bases, with 20 bases sitting between them. CDR3 length: 15 residues. CDR1 is MDHEN and CDR2 is SYDVKM in the germline V gene. The CDR3 coding sequence is TGTGCCACCGAGTCGATTATAAACGTTTACAATGAGCAGTTCTTC. It encodes CATESIINVYNEQFF.

The CDR3 here is CASSQDSGGSVTGELFF. The CDR3 coding sequence is TGCGCCAGCAGCCAAGATTCCGGTGGGAGTGTAACCGGGGAGCTGTTTTTT. The chain couples TRBV4-1 to TRBJ2-2; tentative D call: TRBD2 (5 bases). The CDR3 is made up of 17 amino acids. Germline V gene lookup returns CDR1 MGHRA and CDR2 YSYEKL. V was cut by 0 bases and J by 5 bases, with 16 bases left in between.

This clone has just a few counts. In nucleotides, the CDR3 is TGTGCCAGCAGCCCGCGGCAGGGTCAAGGCTACACCTTC. Translation gives CASSPRQGQGYTF. The chain combines TRBV14 with TRBJ1-2, with a tentative D call TRBD1 (5 bases). Trimming left V 4 bases short and J 8 bases short, with 14 bases between. CDR1 and CDR2 from the germline V gene are SGHDN and FVKESK. The CDR3 consists of 13 residues.

J is TRBJ1-3 and V is TRBV10-3, with D uncertain. V lost 0 bases to trimming and J lost 2 bases, with 5 bases between them. The CDR3 is 14 amino acids. The V gene's germline CDR1 is ENHRY and CDR2 SYGVKD. CDR3 region: CAISESSAGNTIYF. As DNA, the CDR3 is TGTGCCATCAGTGAGTCGTCAGCTGGAAACACCATATATTTT.

This rearrangement joins TRBV11-2 to TRBJ2-1; 9 positions agree with TRBD1. The germline gives CDR1 SGHAT, CDR2 FQNNGV. Losses at the gene ends were 5 bases for V and 3 bases for J; bases not matched to a gene: 5. This CDR3 spans 15 amino acids. CDR3 sequence (DNA): TGTGCCAGCAGCGTCCGGGACAGGGACTACAATGAGCAGTTCTTC. It encodes CASSVRDRDYNEQFF.

The chain combines TRBV30 with TRBJ1-2; TRBD1 agrees at 9 bases. Germline V CDR1 and CDR2: GTSNPN, SVGIG (reference sequence). V was pared by 0 bases and J by 7 bases, with 3 bases of the junction left unmatched. This CDR3 is 13 amino acids long. CDR3 loop: CAWSVQGAAGYTF. Written as DNA, the CDR3 is TGTGCCTGGAGTGTACAGGGGGCCGCTGGCTACACCTTC.

The gene calls are TRBV5-4 and TRBJ2-7; no clear D. V was shortened by 0 bases and J by 2 bases, with 6 bases between the two germline ends. From germline, CDR1 is SGHNT and CDR2 YYREEE (reference sequence). The CDR3 covers 13 residues. The CDR3 is CASSLEHPYEQYF. The CDR3, as DNA: TGTGCCAGCAGCTTGGAACATCCCTACGAGCAGTACTTC.

V and J are TRBV19 and TRBJ2-2; TRBD2 aligns across 11 bases. The CDR3 totals 23 residues. In germline, CDR1 is LNHDA, CDR2 SQIVND (reference sequence). The V and J ends lost 4 bases and 7 bases, in that order; junction bases with no gene match: 29. CDR3 protein: CASSTTTGLDLAGGFGVDGELFF. The CDR3 DNA is TGTGCCAGTAGTACAACGACAGGACTGGACCTAGCGGGAGGTTTTGGGGTTGACGGGGAGCTGTTTTTT.